The 14 T cell receptor beta chains reported below all come from one sample, sequenced in a study of cytomegalovirus exposure and HLA in healthy donors. Clones were read by immunoSEQ multiplex PCR, and TCRdb kept only the in-frame ones, dropping some. Here the sample spans some 110,000 clones, 94% being singletons. Sequencing input: PBMCs. These receptors all stem from a woman younger than 30 in good health and CMV-seronegative.

The J gene is TRBJ2-1, the V gene TRBV5-4; 7 bases align to TRBD2. The CDR3 is 15 amino acids. V lost 4 bases to trimming and J lost 0 bases; unmatched junction nucleotides: 4. CDR1 and CDR2 from the germline V gene are SGHNT and YYREEE (reference sequence). CDR3 protein: CASSGGGNSYNEQFF. CDR3 nucleotide sequence: TGTGCCAGCAGCGGGGGGGGGAACTCCTACAATGAGCAGTTCTTC.

This chain connects TRBV5-1 to TRBJ1-2, with 10 bases that match TRBD1. The CDR3 length is 13 residues. The germline CDR1 and CDR2 sequences are SGHRS and YFSETQ. The J segment lost 9 bases and the V segment lost 3 bases, leaving 5 bases of the junction unmatched. CDR3 DNA sequence: TGCGCCAGCAGCTATACGGGACAGGGGAGCTACACCTTC. This encodes CASSYTGQGSYTF. The variable domain in full, with the rest retrieved from reference TRBV5-1 and TRBJ1-2, is KAGVTQTPRYLIKTRGQQVTLSCSPISGHRSVSWYQQTPGQGLQFLFEYFSETQRNKGNFPGRFSGRQFSNSRSEMNVSTLELGDSALYLCASSYTGQGSYTFGSGTRLTVV.

The V call is TRBV9, the J call TRBJ2-1, with D perhaps TRBD2 (6 bases). V was cut by 3 bases and J by 8 bases, with 24 bases left in between. The CDR3 extends over 17 amino acids. The germline V gene encodes CDR1 SGDLS and CDR2 YYNGEE. The CDR3 loop reads CASSGRPGGPGVDEQFF. The CDR3 DNA sequence: TGTGCCAGCAGCGGACGCCCCGGGGGTCCCGGGGTGGATGAGCAGTTCTTC.

V and J are TRBV5-6 and TRBJ2-1, with D possibly TRBD2 on 5 matching bases. This CDR3 comprises 16 residues. The germline CDR1 and CDR2 sequences are SGHDT and YYEEEE. V was pared by 3 bases and J by 3 bases, with 16 bases between. Written as DNA, the CDR3 is TGTGCCAGCAGCTCCGTCCCTAGAGGGCACTACAATGAGCAGTTCTTC. This codes for CASSSVPRGHYNEQFF.

CDR3 amino acids: CASSQDRLLGEQYF. CDR3 sequence (DNA): TGTGCCAGCAGTCAAGACAGGCTCCTAGGGGAGCAGTACTTC. The chain is built from TRBV28 and TRBJ2-7; perhaps TRBD1 as D (6 bases). Germline CDR1 and CDR2: MDHEN and SYDVKM. V was pared by 5 bases and J by 7 bases, with 18 bases between. This CDR3 contains 14 residues. The variable domain in full, with the rest retrieved from reference TRBV28 and TRBJ2-7, is DVKVTQSSRYLVKRTGEKVFLECVQDMDHENMFWYRQDPGLGLRLIYFSYDVKMKEKGDIPEGYSVSREKKERFSLILESASTNQTSMYLCASSQDRLLGEQYFGPGTRLTVT.

V is TRBV5-4 and J is TRBJ1-4; 10 bases line up with TRBD1. The germline V gene encodes CDR1 SGHNT and CDR2 YYREEE (reference sequence). V lost 4 bases, J lost 7 bases, and 4 bases stayed unmatched. The CDR3 covers 14 residues. CDR3 DNA: TGTGCCAGCAGCGAGACAGGGGGCGGTGAAAAACTGTTTTTT. It codes for CASSETGGGEKLFF. Using reference TRBV5-4 and TRBJ1-4 for the parts outside the CDR3, the full variable domain is ETGVTQSPTHLIKTRGQQVTLRCSSQSGHNTVSWYQQALGQGPQFIFQYYREEENGRGNFPPRFSGLQFPNYSSELNVNALELDDSALYLCASSETGGGEKLFFGSGTQLSVL.

This sequence joins TRBV19 and TRBJ2-7; D may be TRBD2 (7 bases). The CDR3 covers 13 residues. V lost 9 bases to trimming and J lost 2 bases, with 14 bases between them. Looked up from germline, CDR1 is LNHDA and CDR2 is SQIVND (reference sequence). CDR3 bases: TGTGCCAGCGGGGGGCAGAACACCTACGAGCAGTACTTC. Translated, it gives CASGGQNTYEQYF.

V gene TRBV6-5 combines with J gene TRBJ1-1, with 9 bases aligning to TRBD1. V lost 6 bases and J lost 1; bases outside the gene matches: 6. This CDR3 has 15 residues. Germline V lookup: CDR1 MNHEY, CDR2 SVGAGI. The CDR3 here is CASSEGTGSNTEAFF. CDR3 nucleotide sequence: TGTGCCAGCAGCGAGGGGACAGGGTCGAACACTGAAGCTTTCTTT.

The chain links TRBV28 to TRBJ2-2, with 9 bases aligning to TRBD2. The CDR3 spans 16 residues. V was pared by 6 bases and J by 9 bases, with 14 bases of the junction left unmatched. Germline V gene data show CDR1 as MDHEN and CDR2 as SYDVKM. The CDR3 loop is CASRGSGGYTQRELFF. The CDR3 nucleotides are TGTGCCAGCAGGGGTAGCGGGGGATATACGCAGAGGGAGCTGTTTTTT.

The chain combines TRBV9 with TRBJ2-5; 10 nucleotides match TRBD2. Germline-derived CDR1 and CDR2 are SGDLS and YYNGEE. After removal of 4 bases from V and 2 bases from J, the junction contained 5 bases not matched to a gene. This CDR3 is 15 amino acids long. The CDR3: CASSPGTSVQETQYF. Here the CDR3 DNA reads TGTGCCAGCAGCCCCGGGACTAGCGTTCAAGAGACCCAGTACTTC.

This chain joins TRBV4-1 and TRBJ2-5, with D perhaps matching TRBD1 (6 bases). V gave up 3 bases and J gave up 5 bases, with 13 bases separating them. Germline CDR1 is MGHRA and CDR2 is YSYEKL. The CDR3 runs to 14 residues. CDR3 DNA sequence: TGCGCCAGCAGCCAGAGTAGGGGGATGGAGACCCAGTACTTC. It yields the protein CASSQSRGMETQYF.

The genes are TRBV14 and TRBJ1-5, with D unresolved. Germline V CDR1 and CDR2: SGHDN, FVKESK. The V end lost 1 base, the J end lost 0 bases, and 13 bases lay between the germline ends. This CDR3 is built from 17 residues. The CDR3 reads CASSQGVTDYSNQPQHF. Here the CDR3 DNA reads TGTGCCAGCAGCCAAGGAGTAACGGACTATAGCAATCAGCCCCAGCATTTT.

This clone was recorded only once. This chain uses TRBV25-1 with TRBJ2-2, with D hard to call. There are 16 residues in the CDR3. V shed 2 bases and J shed 1 base, with 11 bases lying between them. The germline V gene encodes CDR1 MGHDK and CDR2 SYGVNS. For the CDR3, the DNA is TGTGCCAGCAGTGAAATGGCTGGCTGGAACACCGGGGAGCTGTTTTTT. Amino acid sequence: CASSEMAGWNTGELFF.

This chain joins TRBV9 and TRBJ2-3; 14 positions match TRBD2. Trimming at V came to 4 bases and at J to 5 bases, leaving 9 bases not matched to a gene. Germline-derived CDR1 and CDR2 are SGDLS and YYNGEE. There are 17 residues in the CDR3. CDR3 in amino acids: CASSPGLAGGGIDTQYF. For the CDR3, the DNA is TGTGCCAGCAGCCCAGGACTAGCGGGAGGAGGTATAGATACGCAGTATTTT.